Included here is one T cell receptor beta chain sequence, with context. The antigen remains undetermined. This sample is drawn from a study of CD8+ T cells in alopecia areata. Study background: Affected scalp percentage gauged treated patients' severity.

The treatment: oral pan-JAK inhibitor, 5-10 mg twice daily. Study results and limitations: Scalp clonality and expanded CD8+ clones among the top 100 fell significantly with tofacitinib.

Sequencing templates came from extracted RNA that was reverse transcribed into cDNA. Assay used: immunoSEQ multiplex PCR; TCRdb lists only in-frame clones, some missing. Of about 220,000 clones listed, 50% to 70% are singletons. Looked up from germline, CDR1 is ENHRY and CDR2 is SYGVKD. V lost 0 bases, J lost 3 bases, and 12 bases lay in between. There are 16 residues in the CDR3. The V gene is TRBV10-3, the J gene TRBJ1-5; TRBD1 might be the D (6 bases). Sequenced material: CD4+ T cells sorted from blood, taken at week 4, from a patient treated with tofacitinib. This TCR was recovered from a human donor with alopecia areata. The CDR3 DNA reads as TGTGCCATCAGTGAGTCGAGGGGGGTATACAATCAGCCCCAGCATTTT. As protein: CAISESRGVYNQPQHF.